This T cell receptor (beta chain) was profiled in a study of CD8+CD57+ T cells in acquired aplastic anemia (dated by TCRdb to 2016 to 2018). Study-level background: On average, sorted CD4+ and CD8+ cells yielded around 3.5 ug of extracted DNA, with a range of roughly 0.18 to 30 ug. An average of roughly 10 million reads for CD4+ cells and 12 million or so reads for CD8+ cells was obtained from healthy donor samples.

The study deep-sequenced TCR repertoires of sorted CD4+ and CD8+ blood T cells from severe aplastic anemia patients and healthy subjects. Ficoll-Paque density gradient centrifugation was used to isolate peripheral blood mononuclear cells. Before DNA extraction, CD4+ and CD8+ T cells were sorted with FACS or magnetic beads. On the study overall, not on this receptor specifically: Although some 28 CD8+ CDR3 sequences were shared by patients and controls, these sequences appeared highly expressed in patients and within the immunodominant clones of patients. No significant difference in CD8+ Simpson's diversity was found between patients and healthy controls (P=0.060).

Genomic DNA served as template for TCR beta VDJ combination and CDR3 sequence profiling. TCR repertoire sequencing was run on an Illumina HiSeq 2000. In the original analysis: TRBV/TRBJ rearrangement plots, CDR3 size and DJ length profiles, and Simpson's diversity index were used to assess repertoires. Whichever DNA sequence was most abundant in the deep sequencing data was defined as the immunodominant clone. CDR3 amino acid sequences were checked for sharing across subjects and were also compared against the VDJdb database and published repertoires. TCRdb cleaned the public reads at Q25 with fastp, built clones with MiXCR and kept in-frame beta chains. Every entry covers one CDR3 protein and lists the most common genes and DNA from its rows. The V and J calls and clone size are TCRdb's, not the authors'. This sample comprises some 200,000 distinct CDR3 sequences, 61% of them detected only once. The top ten clonotypes cover approximately 32% of the sample.

To note about this clonotype: The target of this receptor is not known. Base-call qualities are not available, and no considerably larger clone is one nucleotide away.

The CDR3 runs 17 residues from the cysteine to the phenylalanine. Kept here is only the CDR3 DNA, which spans 51 bases and is read in frame from base 1. The germline V gene provides CDR1 SGHTA and CDR2 FQGTGA. V and J are trimmed by 2 bases and 2 bases, and the gene matches miss 10 bases of the junction. This TCR was recovered from a human donor in good health. The rearranged segments are TRBV7-3 and TRBJ2-3, with TRBD1 identical over 7 junction bases. The specimen was sorted CD4+, CD8+, or CD8+CD57+ T cells (not recorded which) from PBMCs. The DNA sequence reads TGTGCCAGCAGCTTATTCGGACAGGCCTTACCCACAGATACGCAGTATTTT. Its protein is CASSLFGQALPTDTQYF. Reference TRBV7-3 and TRBJ2-3 proteins supply the regions before and after the CDR3; the full variable domain is: GAGVSQTPSNKVTEKGKYVELRCDPISGHTALYWYRQSLGQGPEFLIYFQGTGAADDSGLPNDRFFAVRPEGSVSTLKIQRTERGDSAVYLCASSLFGQALPTDTQYFGPGTRLTVL.